A single sample is the source of the 6 T cell receptor beta chains below, sequenced in a study of blood T cells in healthy people across ages. A J-beta primer mix and a sample-barcoded 5' primer were used in a second PCR of roughly 7 to 12 cycles. From the 5' RACE reads, TCRdb called clonotypes with MiXCR, one entry per CDR3 protein. The data show hundreds of thousands of distinct CDR3 sequences, with over 45% seen just once and roughly 30% held by the top ten. Sequencing was done on a sample of blood. These receptors all come from a woman aged 60-75 years in good health.

The table lists this clonotype with a few counts. This sequence joins TRBV13 and TRBJ1-6; a weak D match, TRBD1 (6 bases). Germline-derived CDR1 and CDR2 are PRHDT and FYEKMQ (reference sequence). V dropped 1 base and J dropped 9 bases, with 10 bases sitting between them. The CDR3 totals 14 residues. The chain's CDR3 is CASSLAGDGSPLHF. CDR3 sequence (DNA): TGTGCCAGCAGCTTAGCAGGGGACGGTTCACCCCTCCACTTT.

This clonotype was detected a few times. The V call is TRBV24-1, the J call TRBJ2-3; TRBD1 matches at 7 bases. This CDR3 is built from 14 residues. With 5 bases clipped from V and 6 bases from J, the junction kept 7 bases outside the gene matches. Germline V lookup: CDR1 KGHDR, CDR2 SFDVKD. The CDR3 sequence: CATSAGTVLDTQYF. In DNA form, the CDR3 reads TGTGCCACCAGTGCTGGGACAGTTCTGGATACGCAGTATTTT.

The chain is built from TRBV19 and TRBJ2-1, with D possibly being TRBD1 or TRBD2 (5 bases each). Germline V gives CDR1 LNHDA, CDR2 SQIVND (reference sequence). Deletions cut 6 bases from V and 7 bases from J, with 16 bases between. The CDR3 covers 14 residues. The CDR3 is CASRPTGARNEQFF. The DNA for the CDR3 is TGTGCCAGTAGACCCACCGGGGCCAGGAATGAGCAGTTCTTC.

In this sample, this clonotype turned up a few times. The chain links TRBV10-3 to TRBJ2-5, with a possible D match to TRBD2 (5 bases). The CDR3 loop spans 13 amino acids. V was shortened by 5 bases and J by 2 bases, with 9 bases between the two germline ends. The V gene's germline CDR1 is ENHRY and CDR2 SYGVKD. CDR3 region: CAISRLTQETQYF. CDR3 nucleotides: TGTGCCATCAGTCGACTAACGCAAGAGACCCAGTACTTC.

The rearrangement links TRBV27 to TRBJ1-2; D might be TRBD1 (5 bases). The CDR3 totals 13 residues. The germline V gene has CDR1 MNHEY and CDR2 SMNVEV (reference sequence). V was trimmed by 7 bases and J by 7 bases, leaving 16 bases between them. Here the CDR3 reads CASKSGGASGYTF. CDR3 bases: TGTGCCAGCAAGAGCGGAGGGGCGAGTGGCTACACCTTC.

This clonotype was detected only a few times. CDR3 in amino acids: CASSPAERGLSYGYTF. CDR3 nucleotides: TGTGCCAGCAGCCCCGCTGAAAGGGGGCTGAGCTATGGCTACACCTTC. The rearrangement joins TRBV7-9 to TRBJ1-2; 7 bases line up with TRBD1. CDR3 length: 16 residues. The germline V gene encodes CDR1 SEHNR and CDR2 FQNEAQ (reference sequence). V was clipped by 5 bases and J by 4 bases; unmatched bases: 13. Together with reference TRBV7-9 and TRBJ1-2, the CDR3 gives the full variable domain: DTGVSQNPRHKITKRGQNVTFRCDPISEHNRLYWYRQTLGQGPEFLTYFQNEAQLEKSRLLSDRFSAERPKGSFSTLEIQRTEQGDSAMYLCASSPAERGLSYGYTFGSGTRLTVV.